Below, 30 T cell receptor beta chains from the same sample are listed, as sequenced in a study of glioma-infiltrating T cells. Amplification of TCR alpha and beta CDR3 regions from RNA used iRepertoire nested multiplex PCR. TCRdb reprocessed the multiplex PCR reads via MiXCR and lists one record per CDR3 protein. The sample has approximately 190,000 distinct CDR3 sequences; 32% are singletons. Input material: glioma tissue, nonneoplastic brain tissue, or PBMCs (not recorded which). The receptors were sampled from a human donor with low-grade glioma or glioblastoma, undergoing nonglioma brain surgery, or in good health (not recorded which).

This clonotype was recorded many times. The CDR3 nucleotides are TGTGCCAGCAGTCGGCGACTAGCGGGGAACACCGGGGAGCTGTTTTTT. Its translation: CASSRRLAGNTGELFF. The J gene is TRBJ2-2, the V gene TRBV27, with 10 bases identical to TRBD2. Germline-derived CDR1 and CDR2 are MNHEY and SMNVEV (reference sequence). Trimming at V came to 5 bases and at J to 1 base, leaving 4 bases not matched to a gene. There are 16 residues in the CDR3.

In this sample, this clonotype turned up many times. The rearrangement links TRBV7-8 to TRBJ2-3; 13 nucleotides agree with TRBD2. CDR3 length: 17 residues. CDR1 is SGHVS and CDR2 is FQNEAQ in the germline V gene. Unmatched junction bases numbered 6, after V lost 2 bases and J lost 4 bases. CDR3 amino acids: CASSLFGTSGTADTQYF. Here the CDR3 DNA reads TGTGCCAGCAGCTTATTCGGGACTAGCGGGACTGCAGATACGCAGTATTTT.

Comment on this clonotype: A much bigger clone sits one base away, suggesting this may be a read error. The V and J genes are TRBV14 and TRBJ2-3; no clear D gene. The CDR3 spans 15 residues. Per the germline V gene, CDR1 is SGHDN and CDR2 is FVKESK. This chain's CDR3 is CACSQDSPSTDTQYF. Here the CDR3 DNA reads TGTGCCTGCAGCCAAGATTCCCCCTCCACAGATACGCAGTATTTT. Full variable domain (remainder filled in from reference TRBV14 and TRBJ2-3): EAGVTQFPSHSVIEKGQTVTLRCDPISGHDNLYWYRRVMGKEIKFLLHFVKESKQDESGMPNNRFLAERTGGTYSTLKVQPAELEDSGVYFCACSQDSPSTDTQYFGPGTRLTVL.

This clonotype was found many times. In DNA form, the CDR3 reads TGTGCCAGTAGCGCGGGAGAGACCCAGTACTTC. Its protein is CASSAGETQYF. This rearrangement joins TRBV19 to TRBJ2-5, with D possibly TRBD2 on 5 matching bases. V was shortened by 6 bases and J by 4 bases, with 6 bases between the two germline ends. The germline gives CDR1 LNHDA, CDR2 SQIVND (reference sequence). This CDR3 has 11 amino acids.

This clonotype was found a few times. A much larger clone differs by one base, so this may be a read error. This chain joins TRBV4-2 and TRBJ1-5; no clear D. Germline CDR1 is LGHNA and CDR2 is YNFKEQ. CDR3 length equals 14 residues. The CDR3 protein is CASIQETTDQPQHF. The CDR3 nucleotides read TGTGCCAGCATCCAAGAAACTACAGATCAGCCCCAGCATTTT.

The chain has TRBV29-1 and TRBJ2-2; D is uncertain. This CDR3 has 14 amino acids. The V end lost 6 bases, the J end lost 2 bases, and 13 bases lay between the germline ends. The germline gives CDR1 SQVTM, CDR2 ANQGSEA. CDR3 region: CSVTLFTNTGELFF. The CDR3 DNA reads as TGCAGCGTCACGCTTTTCACAAACACCGGGGAGCTGTTTTTT.

The chain employs TRBV6-1 and TRBJ2-1, with TRBD2 matching over 11 bases. The CDR3 covers 15 residues. V shed 7 bases, J shed 7 bases, and the junction held 9 bases outside the gene matches. Germline V gene sequence: CDR1 MNHNS, CDR2 SASEGT. Written as DNA, the CDR3 is TGTGCCAGCAAACTAGCCACTAGCGGGAGAAATGAGCAGTTCTTC. Translation gives CASKLATSGRNEQFF.

In this sample, this clonotype turned up a few times. The chain has TRBV19 and TRBJ2-2, with 8 bases that match TRBD1. Per germline, CDR1 LNHDA and CDR2 SQIVND (reference sequence). The CDR3 has 15 amino acids. V lost 5 bases and J lost 1; bases outside the gene matches: 3. CDR3 sequence (DNA): TGTGCCAGTAGTGACGGGACAGGGAACACCGGGGAGCTGTTTTTT. This sequence encodes CASSDGTGNTGELFF. The full variable domain, completed using reference TRBV19 and TRBJ2-2, is DGGITQSPKYLFRKEGQNVTLSCEQNLNHDAMYWYRQDPGQGLRLIYYSQIVNDFQKGDIAEGYSVSREKKESFPLTVTSAQKNPTAFYLCASSDGTGNTGELFFGEGSRLTVL.

On this clonotype: A single base separates this from a much larger clone, so it may be a read error. The chain recombines TRBV7-9 with TRBJ1-5; D not resolved. From germline, CDR1 is SEHNR and CDR2 FQNEAQ (reference sequence). The length of the CDR3 is 12 residues. CDR3 in amino acids: CASSLINQPRHF. Here the CDR3 DNA reads TGTGCCAGCAGCTTAATCAATCAGCCCCGGCATTTT.

This clonotype was recorded at least ten times. J is TRBJ2-1 and V is TRBV28, with 8 bases lining up with TRBD1. CDR3 length: 15 residues. Germline trimming cut 8 bases from V and 4 bases from J; bases unmatched to any gene: 10. The germline gives CDR1 MDHEN, CDR2 SYDVKM. In DNA form, the CDR3 reads TGTGCCAGCGGGATATCGACAGGGGCATACAATGAGCAGTTCTTC. Its translation: CASGISTGAYNEQFF.

This clonotype was recorded many times. In nucleotides, the CDR3 is TGCGCCAGCAGCCGCGGAGGACTAGCGGCGATGGGAGATACGCAGTATTTT. This gives the protein CASSRGGLAAMGDTQYF. The chain has TRBV4-1 and TRBJ2-3, with 10 nucleotides matching TRBD2. J lost 5 bases, V lost 4 bases, and 12 bases had no gene match. This CDR3 region has 17 residues. The germline gives CDR1 MGHRA, CDR2 YSYEKL.

This chain uses TRBV6-1 with TRBJ2-1, with 7 bases that match TRBD2. The CDR3 totals 14 residues. Trimming cost V 3 bases and J 11 bases; bases outside gene matches: 10. Germline CDR1 and CDR2: MNHNS and SASEGT. CDR3 sequence: CASSEGGSSNKQFF. CDR3 in DNA: TGTGCCAGCAGTGAGGGAGGGAGCTCGAATAAGCAGTTCTTC.

The chain joins TRBV5-1 to TRBJ1-2; weak D call: TRBD1 (5 bases). The CDR3 extends over 18 amino acids. CDR1 is SGHRS, CDR2 YFSETQ, per germline. Trimming removed 4 bases from V and 2 bases from J, with 24 bases in between. CDR3 in DNA: TGCGCCAGCAGCCCAGCGGGGGGGTTCGGAATGGGAAACTATGGCTACACCTTC. Translated: CASSPAGGFGMGNYGYTF.

This clonotype was observed many times. The V and J genes are TRBV4-1 and TRBJ1-2; 9 positions agree with TRBD1. Germline CDR1 reads MGHRA; CDR2 reads YSYEKL. Germline trimming cut 2 bases from V and 4 bases from J; bases unmatched to any gene: 2. This CDR3 has 14 residues. CDR3 DNA: TGCGCCAGCAGCCAACCGGACAGGGGCTATGGCTACACCTTC. Residues: CASSQPDRGYGYTF.

Concerning this clonotype: A much bigger clone sits one base away, suggesting this may be a read error. V gene TRBV14 combines with J gene TRBJ1-1; D is undetermined. The V end was cut by 2 bases, the J end by 5 bases, with 15 bases between. This CDR3 has 15 residues. CDR1 and CDR2 from the germline V gene are SGHDN and FVKESK. The CDR3 nucleotides are TGTGCCAGCAGCCAAAGAGGCACAGTTAATACTGAAGCTTTCTTT. This gives the protein CASSQRGTVNTEAFF.

This clonotype was counted at least ten times. J is TRBJ2-3 and V is TRBV20-1; maybe TRBD2 (6 bases). The CDR3 is 15 amino acids. Trimming took off 7 bases at V and 1 base at J, with 18 bases between the two ends. CDR1 is DFQATT, CDR2 SNEGSKA, per germline (reference sequence). The CDR3 DNA reads as TGCAGTGTCATCCGAGGACTAAGCGGCACAGATACGCAGTATTTT. Protein: CSVIRGLSGTDTQYF.

Points on this clonotype: A read error may account for a junction end that differs from germline. V usage is TRBV4-1 and J usage is TRBJ2-1; 10 bases are shared with TRBD2. This CDR3 is 16 amino acids long. The germline CDR1 and CDR2 sequences are MGHRA and YSYEKL. CDR3 DNA sequence: TGCGCCAGCAGCCAAGATCTGGGGCTAGCGGGAGTAGAGCAGCTCTTC. Protein product: CASSQDLGLAGVEQLF.

This clonotype has a handful of counts. The DNA of the CDR3 is TGTGCCAGCTCACCACCGGGAGGAGGCCAGATCAATGAGCAGTTCTTC. Translating gives CASSPPGGGQINEQFF. This chain connects TRBV18 to TRBJ2-1, with a tentative D call TRBD2 (6 bases). The CDR3 spans 16 residues. Between the trimmed V and J ends, which lost 0 bases and 6 bases, there was a span of 15 bases. The V gene's germline CDR1 is KGHSH and CDR2 LQKENI.

This clonotype was recorded many times. The chain couples TRBV20-1 to TRBJ2-7; a possible D gene is TRBD2 (5 bases). The CDR3 spans 13 residues. The V gene lost 3 bases and the J gene lost 2 bases, with 11 bases spanning the gap. Looked up from germline, CDR1 is DFQATT and CDR2 is SNEGSKA (reference sequence). CDR3 sequence (DNA): TGCAGTGCTAGTCGAGGGATTGCCTACGAGCAGTACTTC. Its translation: CSASRGIAYEQYF.

This clonotype was detected ten times or more. The CDR3 end shows no conserved phenylalanine or tryptophan, and so a read error is likely. The chain couples TRBV28 to TRBJ2-7, with 7 bases aligning to TRBD2. Looked up from germline, CDR1 is MDHEN and CDR2 is SYDVKM. The CDR3 length is 13 residues. V trimming: 5 bases; J trimming: 2 bases; junction bases outside the gene matches: 3. In nucleotides, the CDR3 is TGTGCCAGCAGTCCTACTAGCGCCTACGAGCAGTACCTC. It translates to CASSPTSAYEQYL.

Turning to this clonotype: This sequence may be a read error, since a much larger clone differs from it by one base. The chain couples TRBV9 to TRBJ2-5; D unresolved. Between the trimmed V and J ends, which lost 0 bases and 7 bases, there was a span of 10 bases. Germline lookup yields CDR1 SGDLS and CDR2 YYNGEE. This CDR3 has 13 amino acids. CDR3 sequence (DNA): TGTGCCAGCAGCGTAGTGCCTTATGGGACCCAGTACTTC. It specifies CASSVVPYGTQYF.

This clonotype was seen a few times. This chain connects TRBV29-1 to TRBJ2-5; maybe TRBD1 (5 bases). Trimming shortened V by 1 base and J by 5 bases, and 20 bases separated the two germline ends. The CDR3 length is 16 residues. Germline CDR1 and CDR2: SQVTM and ANQGSEA. CDR3 sequence: CSVEGTKGNAGETQYF. The CDR3 DNA reads TGCAGCGTTGAAGGGACCAAGGGAAATGCAGGGGAGACCCAGTACTTC.

This clonotype was detected many times. V usage is TRBV7-2 and J usage is TRBJ2-1, with a tentative D call TRBD1 (5 bases). The CDR3 sequence is 14 residues long. V was trimmed by 1 base and J by 8 bases, leaving 12 bases between them. Germline CDR1 is SGHTA and CDR2 is FQGNSA. The CDR3, as DNA: TGTGCCAGCAGCTTAGTGGCAGGGTCCGATGAGCAGTTCTTC. Translated, it gives CASSLVAGSDEQFF.

This clonotype was seen many times. Here the CDR3 reads CSAIDRRGRINEKLFF. The CDR3 coding sequence is TGCAGTGCTATTGACAGGAGGGGAAGGATTAATGAAAAACTGTTTTTT. This chain links TRBV20-1 with TRBJ1-4; TRBD1 might be the D (6 bases). Germline V gives CDR1 DFQATT, CDR2 SNEGSKA (reference sequence). The V end lost 4 bases, the J end lost 4 bases, and 19 bases lay between the germline ends. The CDR3 is 16 amino acids.

This clonotype was seen at least ten times. V gene TRBV28 combines with J gene TRBJ1-1, with 7 bases fitting TRBD1. CDR3 length equals 16 residues. The germline V gene encodes CDR1 MDHEN and CDR2 SYDVKM. V lost 6 bases, J lost 4 bases, and 14 bases stayed unmatched. This CDR3 reads CASSRDREPWATEAFF. CDR3 bases: TGTGCCAGCAGCCGCGACAGGGAGCCGTGGGCCACTGAAGCTTTCTTT.

The CDR3 loop is CASSPPLAINNEQYF. In nucleotides, the CDR3 is TGCGCCAGCAGCCCGCCCCTAGCGATTAACAACGAGCAGTACTTC. The V call is TRBV4-1, the J call TRBJ2-7; D might be TRBD2 (6 bases). With 4 bases removed from V and 5 bases from J, the gap between germline ends came to 18 bases. The CDR3 has 15 amino acids. CDR1 MGHRA and CDR2 YSYEKL come from the germline V gene.

V and J are TRBV29-1 and TRBJ1-1, with TRBD1 as a possible D gene (5 bases). CDR1 SQVTM and CDR2 ANQGSEA come from the germline V gene. CDR3 size: 12 residues. Trimming removed 8 bases from V and 4 bases from J, with 14 bases in between. The CDR3 region is CSPQQVGTEAFF. In DNA, the CDR3 is TGCAGCCCGCAACAGGTGGGCACTGAAGCTTTCTTT. Full variable domain (rest looked up from reference TRBV29-1 and TRBJ1-1): SAVISQKPSRDICQRGTSLTIQCQVDSQVTMMFWYRQQPGQSLTLIATANQGSEATYESGFVIDKFPISRPNLTFSTLTVSNMSPEDSSIYLCSPQQVGTEAFFGQGTRLTVV.

The chain carries TRBV20-1 and TRBJ2-1; TRBD2 aligns across 11 bases. J was trimmed by 15 bases and V by 3 bases; bases with no gene match: 13. This CDR3 is built from 14 residues. Looked up from germline, CDR1 is DFQATT and CDR2 is SNEGSKA (reference sequence). The CDR3 coding sequence is TGCAGTGCTAGTTACCCTAGCGGGAGGAAGTTTGGGTTCTTC. This sequence encodes CSASYPSGRKFGFF.

On this clonotype itself: A much larger clone sits a single nucleotide away, making a read error possible. The chain carries TRBV4-2 and TRBJ2-2, with a tentative D call TRBD2 (6 bases). This CDR3 has 15 amino acids. From germline, CDR1 is LGHNA and CDR2 YNFKEQ. For the CDR3, the DNA is TGTGCCAGCAACCAAGTCCTAGCGACTACCCCGGAGCTGTTTTTT. It translates to CASNQVLATTPELFF.

This clonotype was observed a few times. The chain couples TRBV29-1 to TRBJ2-1; D is perhaps TRBD1 (6 bases). The CDR3 runs 12 residues. Germline CDR1 reads SQVTM; CDR2 reads ANQGSEA. Trimming removed 2 bases from V and 6 bases from J, with 8 bases in between. The DNA for the CDR3 is TGCAGCGTTGAAAGAGGGGGCAATGAGCAGTTCTTC. It specifies CSVERGGNEQFF.